One and the same sample provided the 5 T cell receptor beta chains below, sequenced in a study of cytomegalovirus exposure and HLA in healthy donors. Amplification used 60 Vbeta primers and 13 Jbeta primers. Data came from immunoSEQ multiplex PCR; TCRdb stores just in-frame clones and leaves some out. Of about 85,000 clones in the sample, over 70% were seen once. Sequenced input: PBMCs. The receptors stem from a man between 50 and 59 years old in good health and CMV-seropositive.

CDR3 loop: CASSPTQGLAGSTGELFF. The CDR3 bases are TGTGCCAGCAGCCCGACCCAGGGACTAGCCGGGAGCACCGGGGAGCTGTTTTTT. The V gene is TRBV5-4, the J gene TRBJ2-2; TRBD2 agrees at 9 bases. V shed 4 bases, J shed 4 bases, and the junction held 14 bases outside the gene matches. Germline-derived CDR1 and CDR2 are SGHNT and YYREEE (reference sequence). The CDR3 totals 18 residues.

The chain employs TRBV5-1 and TRBJ2-1; 12 bases line up with TRBD2. V gave up 2 bases and J gave up 8 bases; unmatched junction bases: 11. This CDR3 is built from 17 residues. Germline CDR1 is SGHRS and CDR2 is YFSETQ. As DNA, the CDR3 is TGCGCCAGCAGCTTTGACCCGACTAGCGGGAGTTTATATGAGCAGTTCTTC. It encodes CASSFDPTSGSLYEQFF.

The chain is built from TRBV9 and TRBJ1-3; TRBD1 might be the D (5 bases). Germline CDR1 is SGDLS and CDR2 is YYNGEE. This CDR3 is 16 amino acids long. V gave up 2 bases and J gave up 0 bases, with 12 bases separating them. CDR3 sequence reads: CASSVGAGGSGNTIYF. CDR3 bases: TGTGCCAGCAGCGTGGGCGCGGGGGGCTCTGGAAACACCATATATTTT.

This clone was seen more than once but under ten times. The V and J genes are TRBV15 and TRBJ1-4, with 7 bases aligning to TRBD1. Germline CDR1 reads LNHNV; CDR2 reads YYDKDF (reference sequence). This CDR3 spans 15 amino acids. With V trimmed by 1 base and J by 5 bases, 4 bases remained unmatched. This chain's CDR3 is CATSRVPGGNEKLFF. The CDR3 DNA reads as TGTGCCACCAGCAGAGTGCCAGGGGGGAATGAAAAACTGTTTTTT. Variable domain in full (rest from reference TRBV15 and TRBJ1-4): DAMVIQNPRYQVTQFGKPVTLSCSQTLNHNVMYWYQQKSSQAPKLLFHYYDKDFNNEADTPDNFQSRRPNTSFCFLDIRSPGLGDTAMYLCATSRVPGGNEKLFFGSGTQLSVL.

The CDR3 loop is CASSPGTKTEAFF. CDR3 DNA: TGCGCCAGCAGCCCTGGGACAAAGACTGAAGCTTTCTTT. The V call is TRBV4-1, the J call TRBJ1-1; D possibly corresponds to TRBD1 (6 bases). This CDR3 has 13 amino acids. V shed 4 bases and J shed 5 bases, with 11 bases lying between them. Germline V gives CDR1 MGHRA, CDR2 YSYEKL.